The 30 T cell receptor beta chains below all came from one sample that was sequenced in a study of neoadjuvant anti-PD-1 for oral cavity cancer. The method was immunoSEQ multiplex PCR; TCRdb's version includes in-frame clones alone and lacks a portion of them. The repertoire holds some 31,000 clones, with more than 65% as singletons. The time point is: after neoadjuvant nivolumab, at surgical resection. Here the sequenced sample was PBMCs, taken after nivolumab (anti-PD-1) treatment. The receptors were gathered from a person aged 35 to 85 with oral cavity squamous cell carcinoma.

The CDR3 DNA sequence: TGTGCCAGCAGTGATACAGGGGGCGGGAATTCACCCCTCCACTTT. This sequence encodes CASSDTGGGNSPLHF. The chain is built from TRBV6-1 and TRBJ1-6; 9 bases line up with TRBD1. The CDR3 has 15 residues. Germline V gives CDR1 MNHNS, CDR2 SASEGT. The V segment lost 3 bases and the J segment 7 bases; nucleotides outside the gene matches: 4.

The chain recombines TRBV5-1 with TRBJ2-7, with 11 nucleotides matching TRBD1. The trim removed 4 bases at V and 6 bases at J, leaving 6 bases unmatched. The CDR3 consists of 14 residues. The germline CDR1 and CDR2 sequences are SGHRS and YFSETQ. The CDR3 nucleotides are TGCGCCAGCAGCAAGGACAGGGGGCGTCTCGAGCAGTACTTC. This encodes CASSKDRGRLEQYF.

This rearrangement joins TRBV30 to TRBJ1-4; tentative D call: TRBD1 (5 bases). V was cut by 5 bases and J by 4 bases, with 14 bases left in between. The CDR3 totals 14 residues. Germline lookup yields CDR1 GTSNPN and CDR2 SVGIG (reference sequence). CDR3 amino acids: CAWRSGTRNEKLFF. CDR3 DNA: TGTGCCTGGCGTAGCGGGACCCGTAATGAAAAACTGTTTTTT.

The chain joins TRBV10-3 to TRBJ2-3; 8 bases match TRBD1. The V and J ends lost 4 bases and 2 bases, in that order; junction bases with no gene match: 8. CDR1 is ENHRY, CDR2 SYGVKD, per germline. The CDR3 is 16 amino acids. The CDR3 bases are TGTGCCATCAGTGGGACCGGGACAGGCCCCACAGATACGCAGTATTTT. Its protein is CAISGTGTGPTDTQYF.

Only a few counts were recorded for this clone. The CDR3 is CSVEMGQGVGEQYF. The CDR3 DNA is TGCAGCGTCGAGATGGGTCAGGGGGTGGGGGAGCAGTACTTC. The chain links TRBV29-1 to TRBJ2-7, with 7 positions matching TRBD1. V shed 6 bases and J 7 bases; nucleotides not matched to a gene: 15. CDR1 is SQVTM, CDR2 ANQGSEA, per germline. There are 14 residues in the CDR3.

This rearrangement joins TRBV6-6 to TRBJ2-7; D might be TRBD1 (5 bases). The germline V gene has CDR1 MNHNY and CDR2 SVGAGI (reference sequence). The CDR3 loop spans 13 amino acids. Trimming took off 2 bases at V and 7 bases at J, with 12 bases between the two ends. Here the CDR3 reads CASSYGRGGEQYF. The CDR3 DNA reads TGTGCCAGCAGTTACGGTAGGGGCGGAGAGCAGTACTTC.

This clone is categorized as medium-sized. This chain joins TRBV7-2 and TRBJ2-3; TRBD1 agrees at 10 bases. V lost 6 bases to trimming and J lost 3 bases; unmatched junction nucleotides: 9. The CDR3 loop spans 16 amino acids. Germline CDR1 reads SGHTA; CDR2 reads FQGNSA. CDR3 sequence reads: CASRQTGTGETDTQYF. CDR3 bases: TGTGCCAGCAGGCAAACCGGGACAGGGGAGACAGATACGCAGTATTTT.

V gene TRBV19 combines with J gene TRBJ1-5; D remains unclear. The CDR3 runs to 13 residues. Germline-derived CDR1 and CDR2 are LNHDA and SQIVND (reference sequence). The ends were cut back, 10 bases at V and 5 bases at J, with 15 bases in the middle. The CDR3 region is CATKRDSYQPQHF. The CDR3 region has the DNA TGTGCCACTAAGAGAGACTCCTATCAGCCCCAGCATTTT.

The V call is TRBV5-1, the J call TRBJ1-5, with D possibly TRBD1 on 5 matching bases. Trimming stripped 0 bases from V and 4 bases from J, with 11 bases between. The CDR3 has 15 residues. Per germline, CDR1 SGHRS and CDR2 YFSETQ. This CDR3 is CASSLGGTANQPQHF. CDR3 DNA sequence: TGCGCCAGCAGCTTGGGGGGGACGGCTAATCAGCCCCAGCATTTT.

The genes are TRBV28 and TRBJ2-6; D perhaps matches TRBD1 (6 bases). CDR3 length equals 18 residues. V shed 10 bases and J shed 0 bases, with 22 bases lying between them. Germline V gene data show CDR1 as MDHEN and CDR2 as SYDVKM. This CDR3 is CANLIGQSPLSGANVLTF. The DNA for the CDR3 is TGTGCCAACCTCATCGGACAGAGCCCTCTCTCTGGGGCCAACGTCCTGACTTTC.

J is TRBJ2-1 and V is TRBV6-5; no clear D gene. Trimming removed 2 bases from V and 7 bases from J, with 6 bases in between. Germline V gives CDR1 MNHEY, CDR2 SVGAGI. This CDR3 comprises 12 residues. CDR3 in amino acids: CASSYPGNEQFF. The CDR3, as DNA: TGTGCCAGCAGTTACCCCGGGAATGAGCAGTTCTTC.

V gene TRBV5-1 combines with J gene TRBJ2-5; 7 bases match TRBD1. The CDR3 runs to 15 residues. Per germline, CDR1 SGHRS and CDR2 YFSETQ. Trimming at V came to 4 bases and at J to 5 bases, leaving 11 bases not matched to a gene. The DNA of the CDR3 is TGCGCCAGCAGCGGATCCGGGACAGATGATGAGACCCAGTACTTC. Translating gives CASSGSGTDDETQYF.

The rearrangement joins TRBV27 to TRBJ2-7, with D unclear. This CDR3 has 14 residues. The germline V and J ends were trimmed by 1 base and 2 bases, with 9 bases remaining between them. Looked up from germline, CDR1 is MNHEY and CDR2 is SMNVEV (reference sequence). CDR3 in DNA: TGTGCCAGCAGTTTATACCCGATTACCTACGAGCAGTACTTC. Encoded protein: CASSLYPITYEQYF.

The V and J genes are TRBV7-2 and TRBJ1-1; D possibly corresponds to TRBD1 (5 bases). V was pared by 5 bases and J by 0 bases, with 16 bases between. Germline V gene lookup returns CDR1 SGHTA and CDR2 FQGNSA. The CDR3 spans 16 residues. DNA of the CDR3: TGTGCCAGCAGCCCAGGGCACGGTGAAATGAACACTGAAGCTTTCTTT. It codes for CASSPGHGEMNTEAFF.

The V call is TRBV2, the J call TRBJ2-7; 8 bases are shared with TRBD1. The length of the CDR3 is 15 residues. The germline V gene has CDR1 SNHLY and CDR2 FYNNEI. After removal of 9 bases from V and 6 bases from J, the junction contained 16 bases not matched to a gene. The chain's CDR3 is CASLPGTGVRGEQYF. CDR3 coding DNA: TGTGCCAGTTTACCCGGGACAGGTGTGCGTGGCGAGCAGTACTTC.

The CDR3 reads CASSSDRTGVYEQYF. CDR3 coding DNA: TGTGCCAGCAGCTCAGACAGGACAGGAGTCTACGAGCAGTACTTC. The chain uses TRBV5-8 and TRBJ2-7; 7 bases map to TRBD1. This CDR3 is built from 15 residues. The junction had 9 bases not matched to a gene; V was cut back by 3 bases and J by 3 bases. Germline V gene sequence: CDR1 SGHTS, CDR2 YDEGEE.

The J gene is TRBJ1-4, the V gene TRBV27; no firm D call. Trimming took 2 bases from V and 5 from J, leaving 12 bases between them. The germline gives CDR1 MNHEY, CDR2 SMNVEV (reference sequence). The CDR3 has 15 amino acids. The CDR3 coding sequence is TGTGCCAGCAGTTTAGCGTGGCGGAAGAATGAAAAACTGTTTTTT. Translation gives CASSLAWRKNEKLFF.

A note on this clone: The final CDR3 position lacks the conserved phenylalanine or tryptophan, pointing to a likely read error. The V and J genes are TRBV11-3 and TRBJ2-7; D is perhaps TRBD2 (5 bases). Germline loops: CDR1 SGHNT, CDR2 YENEEA. This CDR3 has 14 residues. This CDR3 is CVSSLGPVRGEQYL. In nucleotides, the CDR3 is TGTGTCAGCAGCTTAGGACCCGTTCGGGGCGAGCAGTACCTC.

This clone was seen just once. This chain connects TRBV7-9 to TRBJ1-3, with 8 bases fitting TRBD1. Germline V gene sequence: CDR1 SEHNR, CDR2 FQNEAQ (reference sequence). This CDR3 comprises 19 residues. Germline trimming cut 6 bases from V and 1 base from J; bases unmatched to any gene: 17. The CDR3 here is CASSSRGTGGVVSGNTIYF. The CDR3 region has the DNA TGTGCCAGCAGTTCCAGAGGGACAGGAGGAGTCGTTTCTGGAAACACCATATATTTT. Drawing the rest from reference TRBV7-9 and TRBJ1-3, the complete variable domain is DTGVSQNPRHKITKRGQNVTFRCDPISEHNRLYWYRQTLGQGPEFLTYFQNEAQLEKSRLLSDRFSAERPKGSFSTLEIQRTEQGDSAMYLCASSSRGTGGVVSGNTIYFGEGSWLTVV.

In regard to this clone: Other DNA sequences in this specimen translate into the identical CDR3. The chain is built from TRBV6-5 and TRBJ1-3; D possibly corresponds to TRBD1 (5 bases). This CDR3 is built from 14 residues. V dropped 2 bases and J dropped 4 bases, with 9 bases sitting between them. Germline V gives CDR1 MNHEY, CDR2 SVGAGI. The DNA for the CDR3 is TGTGCCAGCAGTTACCAGGGAGCGGGAAACACCATATATTTT. Its translation is CASSYQGAGNTIYF.

The J gene is TRBJ2-2, the V gene TRBV4-1, with TRBD2 matching over 12 bases. The CDR3 totals 18 residues. The trim removed 2 bases at V and 4 bases at J, leaving 8 bases unmatched. Per germline, CDR1 MGHRA and CDR2 YSYEKL. The DNA of the CDR3 is TGCGCCAGCAGCCAAAGTGTCCTAGCGGGGGGGCCCACCGGGGAGCTGTTTTTT. It yields the protein CASSQSVLAGGPTGELFF.

In this sample, this clone turned up a few times. This chain uses TRBV29-1 with TRBJ2-7, with D maybe TRBD1 (5 bases). CDR3 length equals 13 residues. The germline V gene has CDR1 SQVTM and CDR2 ANQGSEA. V lost 5 bases, J lost 0 bases, and 11 bases lay in between. In DNA form, the CDR3 reads TGCAGCGTTTACTCGACAGACTCCTACGAGCAGTACTTC. Its translation: CSVYSTDSYEQYF.

This chain joins TRBV5-4 and TRBJ1-5; D not certain. CDR3 length equals 15 residues. Germline lookup yields CDR1 SGHNT and CDR2 YYREEE (reference sequence). V lost 2 bases and J lost 4, with 13 bases in between. The CDR3 nucleotides are TGTGCCAGCAGCTTCGGACCCTCTAGTAATCAGCCCCAGCATTTT. It specifies CASSFGPSSNQPQHF.

This chain uses TRBV5-6 with TRBJ2-7; the D call may be TRBD1 or TRBD2 (5 bases each). The V end lost 1 base, the J end lost 0 bases, and 14 bases lay between the germline ends. The CDR3 is 16 residues long. Germline CDR1 is SGHDT and CDR2 is YYEEEE. The CDR3 is CASSLLIRDASYEQYF. Here the CDR3 DNA reads TGTGCCAGCAGCTTGTTGATCCGGGACGCCTCCTACGAGCAGTACTTC.

The V gene is TRBV4-3, the J gene TRBJ2-1, with D possibly being TRBD2 (6 bases). Germline V gene data show CDR1 as LGHNA and CDR2 as YSLEER. The CDR3 sequence is 17 residues long. V shed 0 bases and J shed 4 bases, with 16 bases lying between them. The CDR3 nucleotides are TGCGCCAGCAGCCAAGACTCCGGGACTCCAAGATACAATGAGCAGTTCTTC. This translates into CASSQDSGTPRYNEQFF.

Only a few counts were recorded for this clone. This rearrangement joins TRBV6-4 to TRBJ2-3; 8 nucleotides align to TRBD2. V trimming: 3 bases; J trimming: 1 base; junction bases outside the gene matches: 0. CDR1 and CDR2 (germline): MRHNA, SNTAGT. This CDR3 region has 14 residues. For the CDR3, the DNA is TGTGCCAGCAGTGAGCGGGGGGGCACAGATACGCAGTATTTT. Its translation: CASSERGGTDTQYF.

V is TRBV30 and J is TRBJ2-6; D is perhaps TRBD2 (5 bases). The V end lost 3 bases, the J end lost 7 bases, and 10 bases lay between the germline ends. CDR1 is GTSNPN and CDR2 is SVGIG in the germline V gene (reference sequence). This CDR3 is built from 13 residues. CDR3 sequence (DNA): TGTGCCTGGAGGGGCGGGTTAGCCAACGTCCTGACTTTC. It yields the protein CAWRGGLANVLTF. Full variable domain (rest looked up from reference TRBV30 and TRBJ2-6): SQTIHQWPATLVQPVGSPLSLECTVEGTSNPNLYWYRQAAGRGLQLLFYSVGIGQISSEVPQNLSASRPQDRQFILSSKKLLLSDSGFYLCAWRGGLANVLTFGAGSRLTVL.

The V call is TRBV4-1, the J call TRBJ2-3; the D call may be TRBD1 or TRBD2 (6 bases each). The CDR3 consists of 17 residues. The germline gives CDR1 MGHRA, CDR2 YSYEKL. Trimming pared 3 bases from V and 10 bases from J, leaving 26 bases between. The CDR3 DNA reads TGCGCCAGCAGCCAGCGCGGGACCGGGACATCCAATAACGCGCAGTATTTT. This gives the protein CASSQRGTGTSNNAQYF.

V usage is TRBV7-3 and J usage is TRBJ2-2; D is unclear. The CDR3 consists of 14 residues. From germline, CDR1 is SGHTA and CDR2 FQGTGA. Trimming pared 2 bases from V and 1 base from J, leaving 5 bases between. This CDR3 is CASSLGVNTGELFF. The CDR3, as DNA: TGTGCCAGCAGCTTAGGGGTGAACACCGGGGAGCTGTTTTTT.

The chain combines TRBV9 with TRBJ1-2, with TRBD1 identical over 7 bases. The ends lost 0 bases at V and 7 bases at J; junction bases unmatched: 9. CDR1 is SGDLS and CDR2 is YYNGEE in the germline V gene. The length of the CDR3 is 15 residues. This CDR3 is CASSVAGTGVTGYTF. In DNA, the CDR3 is TGTGCCAGCAGCGTAGCGGGTACAGGGGTTACTGGCTACACCTTC.